These 20 T cell receptor beta chains originate from one sample sequenced in a study of blood T cell repertoires in COVID-19. Repertoires were generated with immunoSEQ multiplex PCR, while TCRdb's copy carries only in-frame clones and drops some. Altogether more than 75,000 clones are present, just over 85% being singletons, with the ten largest covering roughly 7.4%. Sequences were obtained from peripheral blood. The receptors were gathered from a woman in her 70s with acute or convalescent COVID-19.

This clone was observed a single time. V and J are TRBV10-3 and TRBJ1-5; the D gene is possibly TRBD1 (6 bases). Germline V CDR1 and CDR2: ENHRY, SYGVKD. The CDR3 runs 15 residues. Trimming removed 1 base at V and 0 bases at J, with 7 bases between. DNA for the CDR3: TGTGCCATCAGTGAGTACAGGGATAGCAATCAGCCCCAGCATTTT. Translating gives CAISEYRDSNQPQHF.

CDR3 amino acids: CASSPNGRTNPYEQYF. CDR3 bases: TGTGCCAGCAGCCCGAACGGCAGGACAAATCCCTACGAGCAGTACTTC. The V and J genes are TRBV7-3 and TRBJ2-7, with D possibly being TRBD1 (5 bases). Germline V CDR1 and CDR2: SGHTA, FQGTGA. This CDR3 is built from 16 residues. Trimming left V 5 bases short and J 2 bases short, with 19 bases between.

The genes are TRBV6-1 and TRBJ2-5, with TRBD1 matching over 8 bases. Germline V CDR1 and CDR2: MNHNS, SASEGT. Losses at the gene ends were 1 base for V and 7 bases for J; bases not matched to a gene: 8. The CDR3 spans 15 residues. CDR3 coding DNA: TGTGCCAGCAGTGAAGGTCCAGGGGGCTACGGGACCCAGTACTTC. Its protein product is CASSEGPGGYGTQYF.

The chain uses TRBV5-1 and TRBJ2-1; 14 bases match TRBD2. Germline loops: CDR1 SGHRS, CDR2 YFSETQ. The CDR3 totals 14 residues. With V trimmed by 7 bases and J by 9 bases, 6 bases remained unmatched. Here the CDR3 DNA reads TGCGCCAGCTCTCCCGGGACTAGCGGGGGTGAGCAGTTCTTC. Translated, it gives CASSPGTSGGEQFF.

The genes are TRBV5-6 and TRBJ2-5; 9 bases line up with TRBD1. This CDR3 has 17 amino acids. The ends lost 5 bases at V and 4 bases at J; junction bases unmatched: 15. Germline V lookup: CDR1 SGHDT, CDR2 YYEEEE. The CDR3 sequence: CASSQWTGVPIGETQYF. The CDR3 nucleotides are TGTGCCAGCAGTCAGTGGACAGGGGTACCAATAGGAGAGACCCAGTACTTC.

This chain links TRBV20-1 with TRBJ1-1; D is unresolved. Deletions cut 5 bases from V and 7 bases from J, with 8 bases between. This CDR3 region has 10 residues. Germline CDR1 DFQATT, CDR2 SNEGSKA (reference sequence). In DNA form, the CDR3 reads TGCAGTGCTTCACATGATGAAGCTTTCTTT. Translated: CSASHDEAFF.

The rearrangement links TRBV7-9 to TRBJ2-1, with D tentatively TRBD1 (6 bases). V lost 5 bases, J lost 3 bases, and 17 bases lay in between. CDR1 and CDR2 from the germline V gene are SEHNR and FQNEAQ (reference sequence). The CDR3 totals 16 residues. The CDR3 sequence: CASSPPRGRNYNEQFF. The DNA of the CDR3 is TGTGCCAGCAGCCCGCCCAGGGGCCGTAACTACAATGAGCAGTTCTTC.

This chain links TRBV11-2 with TRBJ2-7, with 15 bases aligning to TRBD2. This CDR3 contains 19 residues. Germline lookup yields CDR1 SGHAT and CDR2 FQNNGV. V shed 4 bases, J shed 7 bases, and the junction held 17 bases outside the gene matches. Here the CDR3 reads CASSSSTTAGLAGGREQYF. The CDR3 DNA sequence: TGTGCCAGCAGCTCCTCGACGACTGCCGGACTAGCGGGAGGGCGAGAGCAGTACTTC.

This clone was counted a single time. V usage is TRBV3-1 (or the pseudogene TRBV3-2) and J usage is TRBJ1-6; D uncertain. The V gene lost 3 bases and the J gene lost 13 bases, with 10 bases spanning the gap. The V gene's germline CDR1 is LGHDT and CDR2 YNNKEL (reference sequence). This CDR3 contains 12 residues. CDR3 protein: CASSQLEGPLHF. CDR3 sequence (DNA): TGTGCCAGCAGCCAGTTGGAGGGCCCCCTCCACTTT.

V and J are TRBV18 and TRBJ2-7; maybe TRBD1 (6 bases). Germline assignment: CDR1 KGHSH and CDR2 LQKENI. This CDR3 comprises 14 residues. The V and J ends lost 3 bases and 2 bases respectively, with 11 bases between them. CDR3 sequence (DNA): TGTGCCAGCTCACCGACAGGCAGTACCTACGAGCAGTACTTC. Protein sequence: CASSPTGSTYEQYF. The entire variable domain, with the rest obtained from reference TRBV18 and TRBJ2-7, is as follows: NAGVMQNPRHLVRRRGQEARLRCSPMKGHSHVYWYRQLPEEGLKFMVYLQKENIIDESGMPKERFSAEFPKEGPSILRIQQVVRGDSAAYFCASSPTGSTYEQYFGPGTRLTVT.

The chain carries TRBV20-1 and TRBJ1-5; D uncertain. Per germline, CDR1 DFQATT and CDR2 SNEGSKA (reference sequence). This CDR3 has 14 residues. V lost 3 bases, J lost 1 base, and 10 bases lay in between. The CDR3 protein is CSASRGSSNQPQHF. The CDR3 DNA reads as TGCAGTGCTAGTCGAGGATCCAGCAATCAGCCCCAGCATTTT.

This sequence joins TRBV19 and TRBJ1-2; D gene unclear. This CDR3 has 12 residues. Germline CDR1 LNHDA, CDR2 SQIVND (reference sequence). V lost 6 bases and J 4 bases, leaving 9 bases between the germline ends. The CDR3: CASRYSPYGYTF. DNA of the CDR3: TGTGCCAGTAGGTACAGCCCCTATGGCTACACCTTC. The full variable domain, with the rest looked up from reference TRBV19 and TRBJ1-2, is DGGITQSPKYLFRKEGQNVTLSCEQNLNHDAMYWYRQDPGQGLRLIYYSQIVNDFQKGDIAEGYSVSREKKESFPLTVTSAQKNPTAFYLCASRYSPYGYTFGSGTRLTVV.

This rearrangement joins TRBV5-1 to TRBJ2-6; 7 positions agree with TRBD1. The CDR3 extends over 17 amino acids. The ends lost 4 bases at V and 0 bases at J; junction bases unmatched: 7. CDR1 is SGHRS and CDR2 is YFSETQ in the germline V gene. CDR3 bases: TGCGCCAGCAGCCCCAGACAGGGAAACTCTGGGGCCAACGTCCTGACTTTC. It yields the protein CASSPRQGNSGANVLTF.

The V call is TRBV9, the J call TRBJ1-3; D unresolved. The CDR3 loop spans 14 amino acids. Trimming removed 4 bases from V and 0 bases from J, with 8 bases in between. Germline V gives CDR1 SGDLS, CDR2 YYNGEE. In DNA, the CDR3 is TGTGCCAGCAGCCCTAGTTCCTCTGGAAACACCATATATTTT. It yields the protein CASSPSSSGNTIYF.

The CDR3 DNA follows: TGTGCCAGCAGGGGACTTTTTGAAGCTTTCTTT. It encodes CASRGLFEAFF. The rearrangement links TRBV6-6 to TRBJ1-1, with a weak D call TRBD1 (5 bases). The V gene's germline CDR1 is MNHNY and CDR2 SVGAGI (reference sequence). Trimming removed 6 bases at V and 7 bases at J, with 9 bases between. The CDR3 is 11 amino acids.

This chain joins TRBV30 and TRBJ1-5, with unresolved D. The germline CDR1 and CDR2 sequences are GTSNPN and SVGIG (reference sequence). This CDR3 region has 13 residues. V lost 0 bases to trimming and J lost 4 bases, with 7 bases between them. In DNA, the CDR3 is TGTGCCTGGAGTGTTTCGGGGAATCAGCCCCAGCATTTT. It yields the protein CAWSVSGNQPQHF.

This clone showed up just once. V is TRBV7-9 and J is TRBJ2-1, with D hard to call. V lost 2 bases to trimming and J lost 0 bases, with 8 bases between them. CDR3 length: 15 amino acids. The germline gives CDR1 SEHNR, CDR2 FQNEAQ (reference sequence). The CDR3 region has the DNA TGTGCCAGCAGCTTACTACTCCGCTCCTACAATGAGCAGTTCTTC. Translating it yields CASSLLLRSYNEQFF.

This clone showed up just a few times. The chain employs TRBV10-3 and TRBJ1-3, with 8 bases fitting TRBD1. CDR3 length: 16 residues. Germline V gives CDR1 ENHRY, CDR2 SYGVKD. With V trimmed by 0 bases and J by 2 bases, 3 bases remained unmatched. The CDR3, as DNA: TGTGCCATCAGTGAGTCCGGACAGGGCCCTGGAAACACCATATATTTT. This translates into CAISESGQGPGNTIYF.

The CDR3 loop reads CASSVDGLRGETQYF. In nucleotides, the CDR3 is TGTGCCAGCAGCGTAGACGGCCTCCGGGGGGAGACCCAGTACTTC. The chain uses TRBV9 and TRBJ2-5; TRBD2 is a possible D gene (6 bases). CDR1 is SGDLS, CDR2 YYNGEE, per germline. Trimming stripped 0 bases from V and 5 bases from J, with 14 bases between. This CDR3 is built from 15 residues. The full variable domain, in which reference TRBV9 and TRBJ2-5 provide the parts outside the CDR3, is DSGVTQTPKHLITATGQRVTLRCSPRSGDLSVYWYQQSLDQGLQFLIQYYNGEERAKGNILERFSAQQFPDLHSELNLSSLELGDSALYFCASSVDGLRGETQYFGPGTRLLVL.

In the case of this clone: Its ends do not fully match the called genes, so a read error is possible. The V gene is TRBV5-1, the J gene TRBJ1-4; unclear D gene. The CDR3 covers 12 residues. Per germline, CDR1 SGHRS and CDR2 YFSETQ. The CDR3 loop reads CASSLAPGPLIF. As DNA, the CDR3 is TGCGCCAGCAGCTTGGCTCCAGGCCCACTCATTTTT. Looking up the rest from reference TRBV5-1 and TRBJ1-4 gives the full variable domain: KAGVTQTPRYLIKTRGQQVTLSCSPISGHRSVSWYQQTPGQGLQFLFEYFSETQRNKGNFPGRFSGRQFSNSRSEMNVSTLELGDSALYLCASSLAPGPLIFGSGTQLSVL.